The present TCR beta chain was sequenced within a study of cytomegalovirus exposure and HLA in healthy donors. Comments on this clone: Its antigen is still unknown.

PCR primers comprised 60 Vbeta and 13 Jbeta primers. In the original processing: Approximately 72 million unique TCR beta chains, around 10 million of them shared, were counted by a later analysis. Measured with immunoSEQ multiplex PCR; TCRdb has only the in-frame clones, and not every one. That table gives V, J and clone size, and the DNA gave D and trimming. The repertoire holds approximately 140,000 clones, with approximately 72% as singletons. Study-wide results and limits: A later analysis linked a missense variant in DCLRE1C to the trimming of TCR beta V and J genes. The study flagged around 160 TCR beta chains as cytomegalovirus-associated.

The V and J ends lost 7 bases and 5 bases respectively, with 15 bases between them. Germline V lookup: CDR1 MNHEY, CDR2 SVGAGI. The CDR3 sequence is 14 residues long. J is TRBJ2-1 and V is TRBV6-5; maybe TRBD1 (6 bases). Material for sequencing was PBMCs. The clonotype comes from a woman in her fifties or sixties in good health and CMV-seronegative. The CDR3 nucleotides read TGTGCCAGCACTCCTCCCAGGGGCCACAATGAGCAGTTCTTC. Its translation is CASTPPRGHNEQFF.